Below, 17 T cell receptor beta chains from the same sample are listed, as sequenced in a study of OX40 agonist ivuxolimab in advanced cancers. To prepare the library, the immunoSEQ multiplex PCR assay was applied. The table comes from immuneACCESS by way of TCRdb, which keeps in-frame sequences with V and J called. Part of the clones is missing from these tables; in studies checked, under half for an unresolved V gene and the rest for unknown reasons. Across this sample there are 38,000 or so clones, with 70% to 90% seen only once. The top ten constitute over 40% of the sample. The sample was CD4+ or CD8+ T cells sorted from blood, taken in a trial of the OX40 agonist ivuxolimab. These receptor sequences come from an adult with an advanced solid tumor such as melanoma, head and neck, liver or kidney cancer.

This chain connects TRBV4-1 to TRBJ2-1, with 7 bases aligning to TRBD2. V lost 0 bases and J lost 4; bases outside the gene matches: 3. Looked up from germline, CDR1 is MGHRA and CDR2 is YSYEKL. This CDR3 has 15 residues. CDR3 DNA: TGCGCCAGCAGCCAAGAGTCGGGGGGTTACAATGAGCAGTTCTTC. Its translation: CASSQESGGYNEQFF.

A word on this clone: The same CDR3 is also encoded by other DNA sequences in this sample. The V gene is TRBV5-6, the J gene TRBJ2-5, with TRBD2 matching over 13 bases. The CDR3 sequence is 16 residues long. J gave up 2 bases and V 4 bases, and 5 bases lay outside the gene matches. CDR1 and CDR2 from the germline V gene are SGHDT and YYEEEE. CDR3 nucleotides: TGTGCCAGCAGCCTGGTACTAGCGGGGGGGCAAGAGACCCAGTACTTC. Translating it yields CASSLVLAGGQETQYF.

The rearrangement joins TRBV2 to TRBJ2-1, with a weak D call TRBD2 (5 bases). V was trimmed by 8 bases and J by 6 bases, leaving 8 bases between them. Germline assignment: CDR1 SNHLY and CDR2 FYNNEI. There are 11 residues in the CDR3. As DNA, the CDR3 is TGTGCCAGCGACGGGATCAATGAGCAGTTCTTC. Translation gives CASDGINEQFF.

The CDR3: CASSVEGFYTDTQYF. The DNA for the CDR3 is TGTGCCAGCAGCGTAGAAGGGTTCTACACAGATACGCAGTATTTT. V is TRBV9 and J is TRBJ2-3; D not resolved. The CDR3 contains 15 residues. CDR1 and CDR2 from the germline V gene are SGDLS and YYNGEE. V shed 0 bases and J shed 2 bases, with 10 bases lying between them.

This clone was recorded once. V gene TRBV6-5 combines with J gene TRBJ2-1, with D hard to call. Germline CDR1 and CDR2: MNHEY and SVGAGI. There are 13 residues in the CDR3. Trimming pared 7 bases from V and 8 bases from J, leaving 15 bases between. CDR3 in DNA: TGTGCCAGCATTAACGGCCCGTCCCATGAGCAGTTCTTC. As protein: CASINGPSHEQFF.

The chain recombines TRBV11-2 with TRBJ2-7; D gene uncertain. Trimming removed 3 bases at V and 2 bases at J, with 2 bases between. The CDR3 sequence is 11 residues long. Germline V gene sequence: CDR1 SGHAT, CDR2 FQNNGV. CDR3 region: CASSFTYEQYF. The CDR3 DNA is TGTGCCAGCAGCTTTACCTACGAGCAGTACTTC. The full variable domain, with the rest looked up from reference TRBV11-2 and TRBJ2-7, is EAGVAQSPRYKIIEKRQSVAFWCNPISGHATLYWYQQILGQGPKLLIQFQNNGVVDDSQLPKDRFSAERLKGVDSTLKIQPAKLEDSAVYLCASSFTYEQYFGPGTRLTVT.

The genes are TRBV28 and TRBJ1-1; 8 bases are shared with TRBD1. Germline trimming cut 5 bases from V and 6 bases from J; bases unmatched to any gene: 8. This CDR3 is built from 14 residues. Looked up from germline, CDR1 is MDHEN and CDR2 is SYDVKM. DNA for the CDR3: TGTGCCAGCAGTAGCGACAGGGGCGTCCCTGAAGCTTTCTTT. Its translation is CASSSDRGVPEAFF.

A single count supports this clone. The chain has TRBV6-6 and TRBJ1-5; TRBD1 might be the D (5 bases). CDR1 is MNHNY and CDR2 is SVGAGI in the germline V gene (reference sequence). Trimming stripped 4 bases from V and 6 bases from J, with 19 bases between. The CDR3 is 16 residues long. CDR3 in DNA: TGTGCCAGCAGTTCCATCGCTAGGGGCCGGGTTCAGCCCCAGCATTTT. Translating gives CASSSIARGRVQPQHF.

V usage is TRBV7-8 and J usage is TRBJ2-7, with 9 bases fitting TRBD1. Unmatched junction bases numbered 5, after V lost 5 bases and J lost 3 bases. In germline, CDR1 is SGHVS, CDR2 FQNEAQ. This CDR3 spans 14 amino acids. The CDR3 region is CASSRGQGLYEQYF. The CDR3 DNA reads as TGTGCCAGCAGCCGGGGACAGGGACTCTACGAGCAGTACTTC. The complete variable domain, with remaining parts taken from reference TRBV7-8 and TRBJ2-7, reads GAGVSQSPRYKVAKRGQDVALRCDPISGHVSLFWYQQALGQGPEFLTYFQNEAQLDKSGLPSDRFFAERPEGSVSTLKIQRTQQEDSAVYLCASSRGQGLYEQYFGPGTRLTVT.

This clone came up a few times. The rearrangement joins TRBV9 to TRBJ1-6; TRBD1 agrees at 10 bases. The CDR3 runs 15 residues. Germline V CDR1 and CDR2: SGDLS, YYNGEE. J lost 7 bases, V lost 0 bases, and 1 base had no gene match. CDR3 coding DNA: TGTGCCAGCAGCGTAGTGGGACAGGGGAATTCACCCCTCCACTTT. Translation gives CASSVVGQGNSPLHF.

The J gene is TRBJ2-7, the V gene TRBV5-6; TRBD1 is a possible D gene (6 bases). Germline V gives CDR1 SGHDT, CDR2 YYEEEE. The CDR3 is 14 amino acids. Trimming stripped 0 bases from V and 2 bases from J, with 9 bases between. DNA of the CDR3: TGTGCCAGCAGCTTGGGGGACACACCCTACGAGCAGTACTTC. Amino acid sequence: CASSLGDTPYEQYF. The whole variable domain, filled in from reference TRBV5-6 and TRBJ2-7, reads DAGVTQSPTHLIKTRGQQVTLRCSPKSGHDTVSWYQQALGQGPQFIFQYYEEEERQRGNFPDRFSGHQFPNYSSELNVNALLLGDSALYLCASSLGDTPYEQYFGPGTRLTVT.

The rearrangement uses TRBV28 and TRBJ2-5, with 13 positions matching TRBD2. Per germline, CDR1 MDHEN and CDR2 SYDVKM. The CDR3 totals 15 residues. With 6 bases clipped from V and 1 base from J, the junction kept 2 bases outside the gene matches. The CDR3 DNA reads as TGTGCCAGCAGACTAGCGGGGGGGACCCAAGAGACCCAGTACTTC. This gives the protein CASRLAGGTQETQYF.

The chain has TRBV4-3 and TRBJ2-7, with no clear D. CDR3 length equals 15 residues. Germline loops: CDR1 LGHNA, CDR2 YSLEER. The ends were cut back, 0 bases at V and 2 bases at J, with 11 bases in the middle. DNA for the CDR3: TGCGCCAGCAGCCAAGATCGGGCAGTACCCTACGAGCAGTACTTC. Its protein product is CASSQDRAVPYEQYF.

The chain couples TRBV27 to TRBJ2-7; 9 bases are shared with TRBD2. Germline CDR1 reads MNHEY; CDR2 reads SMNVEV (reference sequence). The CDR3 loop spans 15 amino acids. V lost 4 bases and J lost 4; bases outside the gene matches: 8. CDR3 bases: TGTGCCAGCAGTTCCCTTCCAGCGGGGGGATACGAGCAGTACTTC. It translates to CASSSLPAGGYEQYF.

The chain combines TRBV7-2 with TRBJ2-5, with TRBD1 matching 8 bases. The CDR3 covers 14 residues. V lost 4 bases, J lost 5 bases, and 6 bases stayed unmatched. Germline loops: CDR1 SGHTA, CDR2 FQGNSA. The CDR3 loop reads CASSYPGGMETQYF. The CDR3 DNA reads TGTGCCAGCAGCTACCCAGGGGGCATGGAGACCCAGTACTTC.

The CDR3 nucleotides are TGTGCCAGCAGCGTAGTAGGACAGGGGTACAATGAGCAGTTCTTC. It encodes CASSVVGQGYNEQFF. The chain joins TRBV9 to TRBJ2-1; 9 nucleotides match TRBD1. Germline lookup yields CDR1 SGDLS and CDR2 YYNGEE. Germline trimming cut 0 bases from V and 4 bases from J; bases unmatched to any gene: 2. The CDR3 runs to 15 residues.

The rearrangement uses TRBV28 and TRBJ2-7; D is unclear. Trimming removed 6 bases from V and 2 bases from J, with 2 bases in between. Per the germline V gene, CDR1 is MDHEN and CDR2 is SYDVKM. This CDR3 spans 10 amino acids. CDR3 sequence reads: CASRAYEQYF. The CDR3 bases are TGTGCCAGCAGAGCCTACGAGCAGTACTTC.